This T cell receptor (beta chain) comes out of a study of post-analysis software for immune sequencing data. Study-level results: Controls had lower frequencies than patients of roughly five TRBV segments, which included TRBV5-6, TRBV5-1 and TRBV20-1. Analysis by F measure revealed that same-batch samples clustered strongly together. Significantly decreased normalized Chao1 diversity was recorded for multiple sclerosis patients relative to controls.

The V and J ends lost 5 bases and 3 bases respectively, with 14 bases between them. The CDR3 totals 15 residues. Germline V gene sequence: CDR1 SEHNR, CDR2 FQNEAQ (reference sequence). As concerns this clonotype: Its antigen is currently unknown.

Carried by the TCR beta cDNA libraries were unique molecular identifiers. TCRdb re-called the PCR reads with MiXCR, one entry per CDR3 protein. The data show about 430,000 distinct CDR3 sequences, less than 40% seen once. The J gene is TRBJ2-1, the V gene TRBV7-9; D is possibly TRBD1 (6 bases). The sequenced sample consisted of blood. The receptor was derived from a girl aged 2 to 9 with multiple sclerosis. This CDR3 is CASSIARDIYNEQFF. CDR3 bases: TGTGCCAGCAGCATCGCCCGGGACATCTACAATGAGCAGTTCTTC.